Sequencing of this TCR beta chain was carried out in a study of shared clonotypes between healthy human individuals. For this clone: Its antigen is currently unknown.

Donors comprised only Caucasian adults living in Nashville, Tennessee. The study separated CD4+ cells into CD45RA+ naive and CD45RA-negative memory subsets. Broader study findings: Generally, naive subsets came out with larger estimated richness than memory subsets.

The germline V gene encodes CDR1 SGHRS and CDR2 YFSETQ. The CDR3 is 13 amino acids. The V gene lost 4 bases and the J gene lost 6 bases, with 8 bases spanning the gap. Sequencing used immunoSEQ multiplex PCR; TCRdb keeps in-frame clones, though not all of them. Among approximately 2,000,000 clones, approximately 90% were seen once, and the ten largest hold 0.3% to 0.45%. The TCR was taken from a man between 18 and 35 years old in good health. Some clones in this sample may be carry-over from other donors' samples. Source material: naive CD4+ T cells from PBMCs. Documented subset: CD45RA+ positively selected. The chain has TRBV5-1 and TRBJ1-6; a weak D match, TRBD1 (6 bases). CDR3 coding DNA: TGCGCCAGCAGCGTGGACAGTAATTCACCCCTCCACTTT. Protein: CASSVDSNSPLHF.